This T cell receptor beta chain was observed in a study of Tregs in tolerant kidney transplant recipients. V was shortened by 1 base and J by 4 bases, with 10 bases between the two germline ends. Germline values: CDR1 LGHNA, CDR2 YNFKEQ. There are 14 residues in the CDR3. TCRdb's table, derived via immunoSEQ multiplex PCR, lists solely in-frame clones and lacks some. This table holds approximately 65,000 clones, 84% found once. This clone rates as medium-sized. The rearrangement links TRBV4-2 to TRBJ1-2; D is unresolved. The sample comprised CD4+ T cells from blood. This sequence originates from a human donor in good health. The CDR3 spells CASSQVERIYGYTF. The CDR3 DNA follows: TGTGCCAGCAGCCAAGTTGAACGGATCTATGGCTACACCTTC.